The 21 T cell receptor beta chains listed next were all sequenced from one sample in a study of OX40 agonist ivuxolimab in advanced cancers. Profiled with immunoSEQ multiplex PCR; TCRdb holds only in-frame clones, not every one. The sample carries some 150,000 clones, 93% recorded once. Sequencing was performed on CD4+ or CD8+ T cells sorted from blood, taken in a trial of the OX40 agonist ivuxolimab. These receptors were taken from an adult with an advanced solid tumor such as melanoma, head and neck, liver or kidney cancer.

The chain carries TRBV29-1 and TRBJ2-5; weak D call: TRBD2 (5 bases). This CDR3 spans 13 amino acids. Germline loops: CDR1 SQVTM, CDR2 ANQGSEA. Trimming stripped 6 bases from V and 4 bases from J, with 15 bases between. CDR3 sequence reads: CSVGLPGSETQYF. CDR3 bases: TGCAGCGTCGGACTCCCCGGATCAGAGACCCAGTACTTC. Full variable domain (rest looked up from reference TRBV29-1 and TRBJ2-5): SAVISQKPSRDICQRGTSLTIQCQVDSQVTMMFWYRQQPGQSLTLIATANQGSEATYESGFVIDKFPISRPNLTFSTLTVSNMSPEDSSIYLCSVGLPGSETQYFGPGTRLLVL.

The V call is TRBV7-9, the J call TRBJ2-7; D unresolved. Trimming took 5 bases from V and 0 from J, leaving 17 bases between them. This CDR3 comprises 16 residues. CDR1 and CDR2 from the germline V gene are SEHNR and FQNEAQ (reference sequence). This CDR3 reads CASSEKGYERSYEQYF. DNA for the CDR3: TGTGCCAGCAGCGAAAAAGGTTATGAGCGCTCCTACGAGCAGTACTTC.

The genes are TRBV4-2 and TRBJ2-1; 8 bases line up with TRBD2. Germline lookup yields CDR1 LGHNA and CDR2 YNFKEQ. This CDR3 is 16 amino acids long. The J segment lost 3 bases and the V segment lost 0 bases, leaving 4 bases of the junction unmatched. This CDR3 is CASSQETAGGYNEQFF. DNA of the CDR3: TGTGCCAGCAGCCAAGAGACTGCGGGGGGCTACAATGAGCAGTTCTTC.

This rearrangement joins TRBV5-6 to TRBJ1-3; 7 nucleotides line up with TRBD1. Germline trimming cut 4 bases from V and 2 bases from J; bases unmatched to any gene: 0. CDR3 size: 13 residues. Germline CDR1 is SGHDT and CDR2 is YYEEEE. CDR3 protein: CASSTGAGNTIYF. The CDR3 nucleotides are TGTGCCAGCAGCACAGGGGCTGGAAACACCATATATTTT.

The chain has TRBV11-2 and TRBJ1-4; a possible D gene is TRBD1 (6 bases). Trimming removed 8 bases from V and 8 bases from J, with 18 bases in between. The CDR3 runs to 14 residues. Germline V lookup: CDR1 SGHAT, CDR2 FQNNGV. CDR3 bases: TGTGCCAGCGGTTGGCGGGGGCGAGGGGAAAAACTGTTTTTT. Encoded protein: CASGWRGRGEKLFF. The full variable domain, its missing parts supplied by reference TRBV11-2 and TRBJ1-4, is EAGVAQSPRYKIIEKRQSVAFWCNPISGHATLYWYQQILGQGPKLLIQFQNNGVVDDSQLPKDRFSAERLKGVDSTLKIQPAKLEDSAVYLCASGWRGRGEKLFFGSGTQLSVL.

This rearrangement joins TRBV6-5 to TRBJ2-7; D possibly matches TRBD1 or TRBD2 (5 bases each). CDR1 and CDR2 from the germline V gene are MNHEY and SVGAGI. This CDR3 spans 14 amino acids. The V gene lost 2 bases and the J gene lost 4 bases, with 12 bases spanning the gap. The CDR3 DNA follows: TGTGCCAGCAGTTACGGGGGTCCGGGATACGAGCAGTACTTC. This codes for CASSYGGPGYEQYF.

The chain employs TRBV5-4 and TRBJ2-7, with D possibly matching TRBD2 (6 bases). The V end was cut by 6 bases, the J end by 7 bases, with 17 bases between. Germline values: CDR1 SGHNT, CDR2 YYREEE (reference sequence). This CDR3 contains 13 residues. In DNA form, the CDR3 reads TGTGCCAGCACCTGGCGGGCGGCGGGGGAGCAGTACTTC. Its translation is CASTWRAAGEQYF.

The gene calls are TRBV5-6 and TRBJ1-5; a weak D match, TRBD1 (6 bases). The germline CDR1 and CDR2 sequences are SGHDT and YYEEEE. The CDR3 has 13 amino acids. V lost 2 bases, J lost 6 bases, and 9 bases lay in between. CDR3 amino acids: CASSLHRAQPQHF. The CDR3 region has the DNA TGTGCCAGCAGCTTACACAGGGCTCAGCCCCAGCATTTT. Variable domain in full (rest from reference TRBV5-6 and TRBJ1-5): DAGVTQSPTHLIKTRGQQVTLRCSPKSGHDTVSWYQQALGQGPQFIFQYYEEEERQRGNFPDRFSGHQFPNYSSELNVNALLLGDSALYLCASSLHRAQPQHFGDGTRLSIL.

The chain is built from TRBV4-3 and TRBJ1-5; D gene uncertain. The CDR3 is 15 residues long. The germline V gene encodes CDR1 LGHNA and CDR2 YSLEER. Trimming stripped 0 bases from V and 7 bases from J, with 13 bases between. CDR3 sequence: CASSQDKRVRQPQHF. The CDR3 coding sequence is TGCGCCAGCAGCCAAGATAAGAGGGTAAGGCAGCCCCAGCATTTT.

V and J are TRBV7-2 and TRBJ2-7; D tentatively reads TRBD1 or TRBD2 (5 bases each). CDR1 is SGHTA and CDR2 is FQGNSA in the germline V gene. The V gene lost 7 bases and the J gene lost 2 bases, with 18 bases spanning the gap. This CDR3 contains 15 residues. CDR3 residues: CASNLGTFAPYEQYF. The CDR3 DNA follows: TGTGCCAGCAACCTCGGGACGTTCGCTCCCTACGAGCAGTACTTC. The whole variable domain, filled in from reference TRBV7-2 and TRBJ2-7, reads GAGVSQSPSNKVTEKGKDVELRCDPISGHTALYWYRQSLGQGLEFLIYFQGNSAPDKSGLPSDRFSAERTGGSVSTLTIQRTQQEDSAVYLCASNLGTFAPYEQYFGPGTRLTVT.

This rearrangement joins TRBV19 to TRBJ2-3, with D tentatively TRBD2 (5 bases). CDR3 length equals 13 residues. Germline V gene lookup returns CDR1 LNHDA and CDR2 SQIVND (reference sequence). V was trimmed by 0 bases and J by 8 bases, leaving 9 bases between them. Here the CDR3 DNA reads TGTGCCAGTAGTATAGATCCGAGGGCTACGCAGTATTTT. Amino acid sequence: CASSIDPRATQYF.

This clone was seen only once. The chain combines TRBV7-2 with TRBJ2-5, with 10 bases aligning to TRBD2. The CDR3 contains 16 residues. Trimming removed 5 bases from V and 0 bases from J; junction bases left unmatched: 6. The V gene's germline CDR1 is SGHTA and CDR2 FQGNSA. CDR3 sequence reads: CASSQTSGFYQETQYF. The CDR3, as DNA: TGTGCCAGCAGCCAGACTAGCGGGTTTTACCAAGAGACCCAGTACTTC.

This clone was recorded only once. The chain has TRBV6-5 and TRBJ2-2, with D possibly matching TRBD1 (5 bases). V lost 8 bases to trimming and J lost 4 bases, with 17 bases between them. The CDR3 contains 15 residues. Germline CDR1 MNHEY, CDR2 SVGAGI. The CDR3 DNA is TGTGCCAGCCAGACCCCCCATAGGGGCACCGGGGAGCTGTTTTTT. It is translated as CASQTPHRGTGELFF.

The chain recombines TRBV28 with TRBJ2-1; TRBD1 matches 8 bases. CDR3 length: 16 residues. In germline, CDR1 is MDHEN, CDR2 SYDVKM. V shed 0 bases, J shed 6 bases, and the junction held 7 bases outside the gene matches. The CDR3 nucleotides are TGTGCCAGCAGTTTATGGTCGGCAGGGGGCTTCAATGAGCAGTTCTTC. Translated, it gives CASSLWSAGGFNEQFF.

CDR3 in amino acids: CASSLGTGRKPQHF. CDR3 sequence (DNA): TGTGCCAGCAGCTTAGGGACAGGACGCAAGCCCCAGCATTTT. The rearrangement links TRBV7-8 to TRBJ1-5; the match to TRBD1 covers 7 bases. The germline V gene encodes CDR1 SGHVS and CDR2 FQNEAQ. V was clipped by 1 base and J by 8 bases; unmatched bases: 5. The CDR3 runs to 14 residues. Together with reference TRBV7-8 and TRBJ1-5, the CDR3 gives the full variable domain: GAGVSQSPRYKVAKRGQDVALRCDPISGHVSLFWYQQALGQGPEFLTYFQNEAQLDKSGLPSDRFFAERPEGSVSTLKIQRTQQEDSAVYLCASSLGTGRKPQHFGDGTRLSIL.

V gene TRBV18 combines with J gene TRBJ2-3; D tentatively fits TRBD1 or TRBD2 (5 bases each). The CDR3 contains 15 residues. Germline loops: CDR1 KGHSH, CDR2 LQKENI. The ends were cut back, 6 bases at V and 5 bases at J, with 18 bases in the middle. The CDR3 region has the DNA TGTGCCAGCTCGCGCTCCGGGGCGTGGGGAGATACGCAGTATTTT. Its translation: CASSRSGAWGDTQYF.

In DNA form, the CDR3 reads TGTGCCAGCGCTGCATGGGCGGGGGTATCCTACGAGCAGTACTTC. It is translated as CASAAWAGVSYEQYF. This rearrangement joins TRBV28 to TRBJ2-7, with 7 bases that match TRBD2. The V segment lost 8 bases and the J segment 1 base; nucleotides outside the gene matches: 11. Per germline, CDR1 MDHEN and CDR2 SYDVKM. The CDR3 loop spans 15 amino acids.

The chain couples TRBV28 to TRBJ1-2; TRBD1 is a possible D gene (5 bases). The CDR3 is 11 residues long. V dropped 7 bases and J dropped 8 bases, with 11 bases sitting between them. Germline V CDR1 and CDR2: MDHEN, SYDVKM. The CDR3 sequence is CASIGGEGYTF. Here the CDR3 DNA reads TGTGCCAGCATTGGGGGTGAGGGCTACACCTTC.

The chain joins TRBV5-6 to TRBJ1-2; 8 bases are shared with TRBD1. V shed 5 bases, J shed 5 bases, and the junction held 11 bases outside the gene matches. The CDR3 totals 15 residues. Per the germline V gene, CDR1 is SGHDT and CDR2 is YYEEEE. CDR3 DNA sequence: TGTGCCAGCAGATTTTCCGGGACAGGTACTTATGGCTACACCTTC. Amino acid sequence: CASRFSGTGTYGYTF.

V is TRBV6-6 and J is TRBJ1-6; 9 bases match TRBD1. The CDR3 runs to 14 residues. J gave up 7 bases and V 7 bases, and 5 bases lay outside the gene matches. Per the germline V gene, CDR1 is MNHNY and CDR2 is SVGAGI (reference sequence). In nucleotides, the CDR3 is TGTGCCAGCATCCCGACAGGGGGGAATTCACCCCTCCACTTT. Its translation is CASIPTGGNSPLHF.

The gene calls are TRBV18 and TRBJ1-5, with 7 bases aligning to TRBD1. CDR1 and CDR2 from the germline V gene are KGHSH and LQKENI. The CDR3 sequence is 16 residues long. The V gene end was trimmed by 0 bases and the J gene end by 6 bases; junction bases not matched to a gene: 8. DNA of the CDR3: TGTGCCAGCTCACCACCGGCGGGCAGGGGGGCTCAGCCCCAGCATTTT. Protein sequence: CASSPPAGRGAQPQHF.